The clone carrying this T cell receptor (beta chain) was found once. The sample belongs to a study of blood T cell repertoires in COVID-19. In the study overall: From the United States, Italy and Spain came samples of acute and convalescent COVID-19. The cDNA or gDNA used as material had been derived from T cells, B-cell-depleted T cells, or PBMCs.

As originally analysed: Amplification from reference gene primers served as the basis for estimated nucleated cell counts. The method was immunoSEQ multiplex PCR; TCRdb's version includes in-frame clones alone and lacks a portion of them. D and trimming were read from the DNA, whereas the V and J calls and clone size are those reported in that table. The table shows roughly 56,000 clones, with 89% occurring only once. Sequences were obtained from peripheral blood. The sequence was obtained from a human donor in a cohort sampled during active COVID-19.

Here the CDR3 DNA reads TGTGCCAGCAGCTTAGGAGCGGGGCACAATGAGCAGTTCTTC. This translates into CASSLGAGHNEQFF. The chain joins TRBV7-2 to TRBJ2-1; 7 bases map to TRBD2. The CDR3 is 14 amino acids. Germline V CDR1 and CDR2: SGHTA, FQGNSA. V gave up 1 base and J gave up 5 bases; unmatched junction bases: 2.